This TCR beta chain was observed in a study of T cell changes during pregnancy in multiple sclerosis. Germline lookup yields CDR1 SGHTA and CDR2 FQGTGA. The CDR3 runs to 13 residues. The V segment lost 6 bases and the J segment 7 bases; nucleotides outside the gene matches: 8. Repertoires were generated with immunoSEQ multiplex PCR, while TCRdb's copy carries only in-frame clones and drops some. The repertoire includes more than 90,000 clones, 75% to 95% of them detected once, and about 3.4% sits in the top ten. V usage is TRBV7-3 and J usage is TRBJ2-7, with 8 nucleotides matching TRBD2. This TCR came from a female donor with multiple sclerosis, enrolled in a pregnancy study. The sequencing used peripheral blood, collected in the second trimester of pregnancy. DNA of the CDR3: TGTGCCAGCAGTCCCGGGGGGGCTGGGGAGCAGTACTTC. Translating it yields CASSPGGAGEQYF.